The entry below describes one TCR beta chain. Its antigen remains unknown. One junction end does not reproduce the germline sequence, and a read error may be involved. The sample belongs to a study of OX40 agonist ivuxolimab in advanced cancers. Whole-study context: The patients received agonistic anti-OX40 (CD134) antibody ivuxolimab. Checkpoint inhibitors had been given previously to approximately 41% of patients.

General study findings and limits: Clonal expansion was seen in CD4+ and CD8+ blood T cells by week 6 at 0.1 to 3.0 mg/kg. Relative to CD4+ cells, CD8+ T cells on average had more expanded clones.

Some clones are missing from TCRdb's copy, which holds only in-frame ones; the method was immunoSEQ multiplex PCR. The sample holds tens of thousands of clones, approximately 83% seen once. Germline V gives CDR1 SQVTM, CDR2 ANQGSEA. The CDR3 has 13 residues. Sequenced here: CD4+ or CD8+ T cells sorted from blood, sampled in a trial of the OX40 agonist ivuxolimab. The clonotype comes from an adult with an advanced solid tumor such as melanoma, head and neck, liver or kidney cancer. The genes are TRBV29-1 and TRBJ1-1; no reliable D call. The CDR3 is CSVEGFRNTEAFF. As DNA, the CDR3 is TGCAGCGTCGAAGGGTTCCGGAACACTGAAGCTTTCTTT.